The clone carrying this T cell receptor beta chain was observed a few times. Its matching antigen is unknown. TCRdb called the 5' RACE reads again in MiXCR, with one record for every CDR3 protein. The profile shows approximately 500,000 distinct CDR3 sequences, 20% to 25% of them singletons. The CDR3 has 15 residues. Germline loops: CDR1 ENHRY, CDR2 SYGVKD. The V segment lost 5 bases and the J segment 1 base; nucleotides outside the gene matches: 3. The entry originates in a study of identical twins. Study findings and constraints: Invariant populations such as MAIT and iNKT cells could partly muddle zero-insertion analyses.

The sample also formed part of further work on T cells expressing NK-cell markers.

The TCR was taken from a woman aged 18-29 years in good health. The genes are TRBV10-3 and TRBJ2-1; 9 nucleotides agree with TRBD1. The sequenced material came from CD4+ T cells sorted from blood. The CDR3 loop is CAISPGQGSYNEQFF. The CDR3 DNA follows: TGTGCCATCAGTCCGGGACAGGGTTCCTACAATGAGCAGTTCTTC.